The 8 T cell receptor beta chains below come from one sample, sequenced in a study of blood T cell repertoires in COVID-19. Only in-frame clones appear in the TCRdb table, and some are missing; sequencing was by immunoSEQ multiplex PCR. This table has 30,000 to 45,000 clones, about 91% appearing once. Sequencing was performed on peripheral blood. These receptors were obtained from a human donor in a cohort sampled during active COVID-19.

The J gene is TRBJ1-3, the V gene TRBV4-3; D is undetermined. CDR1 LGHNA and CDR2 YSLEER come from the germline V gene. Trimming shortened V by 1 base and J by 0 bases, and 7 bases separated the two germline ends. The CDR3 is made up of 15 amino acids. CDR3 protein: CASSQVLNSGNTIYF. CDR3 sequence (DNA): TGCGCCAGCAGCCAAGTATTAAACTCTGGAAACACCATATATTTT.

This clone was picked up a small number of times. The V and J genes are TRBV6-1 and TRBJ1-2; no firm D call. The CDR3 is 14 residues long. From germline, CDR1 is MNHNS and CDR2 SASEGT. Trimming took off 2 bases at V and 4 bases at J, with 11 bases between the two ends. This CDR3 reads CASSESGWVYGYTF. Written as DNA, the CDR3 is TGTGCCAGCAGTGAATCCGGGTGGGTCTATGGCTACACCTTC.

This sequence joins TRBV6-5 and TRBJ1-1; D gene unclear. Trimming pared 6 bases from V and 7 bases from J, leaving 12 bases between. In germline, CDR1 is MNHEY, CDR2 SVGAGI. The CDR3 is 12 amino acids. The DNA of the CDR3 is TGTGCCAGCAGAGCCCACGCGGGTGAAGCTTTCTTT. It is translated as CASRAHAGEAFF.

CDR3 protein: CASSQDRGVAGNEQFF. DNA for the CDR3: TGCGCCAGCAGCCAAGATCGTGGAGTAGCGGGCAATGAGCAGTTCTTC. The chain employs TRBV4-1 and TRBJ2-1, with 7 bases aligning to TRBD2. The CDR3 runs to 16 residues. V shed 0 bases, J shed 6 bases, and the junction held 8 bases outside the gene matches. Germline V gene data show CDR1 as MGHRA and CDR2 as YSYEKL.

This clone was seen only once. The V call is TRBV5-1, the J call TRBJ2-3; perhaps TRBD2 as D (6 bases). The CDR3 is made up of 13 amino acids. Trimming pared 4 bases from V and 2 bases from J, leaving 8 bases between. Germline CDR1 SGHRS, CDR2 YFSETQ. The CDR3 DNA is TGCGCCAGCAGCCGGGACTCCACAGATACGCAGTATTTT. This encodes CASSRDSTDTQYF.

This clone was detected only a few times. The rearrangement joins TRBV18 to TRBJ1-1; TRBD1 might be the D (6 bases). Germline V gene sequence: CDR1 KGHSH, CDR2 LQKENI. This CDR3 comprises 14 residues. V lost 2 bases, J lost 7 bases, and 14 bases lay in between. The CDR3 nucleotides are TGTGCCAGCTCACCAAACGACAGGTCGAGTGAAGCTTTCTTT. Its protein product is CASSPNDRSSEAFF. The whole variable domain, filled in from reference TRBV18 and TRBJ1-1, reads NAGVMQNPRHLVRRRGQEARLRCSPMKGHSHVYWYRQLPEEGLKFMVYLQKENIIDESGMPKERFSAEFPKEGPSILRIQQVVRGDSAAYFCASSPNDRSSEAFFGQGTRLTVV.

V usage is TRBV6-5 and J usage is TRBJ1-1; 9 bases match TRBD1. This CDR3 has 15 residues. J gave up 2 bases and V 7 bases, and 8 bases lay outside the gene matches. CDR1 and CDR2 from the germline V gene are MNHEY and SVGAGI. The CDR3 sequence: CASTPLDRGNTEAFF. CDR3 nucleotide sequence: TGTGCCAGCACCCCGTTGGACAGGGGAAACACTGAAGCTTTCTTT.

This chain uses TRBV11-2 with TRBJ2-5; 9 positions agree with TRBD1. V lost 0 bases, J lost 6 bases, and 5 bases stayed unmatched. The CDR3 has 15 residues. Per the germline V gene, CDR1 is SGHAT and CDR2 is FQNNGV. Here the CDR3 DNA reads TGTGCCAGCAGCTTAGAGGACAGGGGAGAGAAGACCCAGTACTTC. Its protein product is CASSLEDRGEKTQYF. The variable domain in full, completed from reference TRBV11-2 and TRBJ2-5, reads EAGVAQSPRYKIIEKRQSVAFWCNPISGHATLYWYQQILGQGPKLLIQFQNNGVVDDSQLPKDRFSAERLKGVDSTLKIQPAKLEDSAVYLCASSLEDRGEKTQYFGPGTRLLVL.